This T cell receptor (beta chain) was found in a study of cytomegalovirus exposure and HLA in healthy donors. This clone showed up just once. Data came from immunoSEQ multiplex PCR; TCRdb stores just in-frame clones and leaves some out. The table shows 100,000 to 150,000 clones, with around nine tenths occurring only once. The germline gives CDR1 LNHDA, CDR2 SQIVND (reference sequence). The CDR3 is made up of 15 amino acids. V shed 5 bases and J 9 bases; nucleotides not matched to a gene: 10. This chain links TRBV19 with TRBJ1-5; 10 bases align to TRBD1. Specimen: PBMCs. The sequence came from a young woman in good health and CMV-seronegative. As DNA, the CDR3 is TGTGCCAGTAGTCCCGCAGACAGGGGGCTTCTGCCCCAGCATTTT. It is translated as CASSPADRGLLPQHF.